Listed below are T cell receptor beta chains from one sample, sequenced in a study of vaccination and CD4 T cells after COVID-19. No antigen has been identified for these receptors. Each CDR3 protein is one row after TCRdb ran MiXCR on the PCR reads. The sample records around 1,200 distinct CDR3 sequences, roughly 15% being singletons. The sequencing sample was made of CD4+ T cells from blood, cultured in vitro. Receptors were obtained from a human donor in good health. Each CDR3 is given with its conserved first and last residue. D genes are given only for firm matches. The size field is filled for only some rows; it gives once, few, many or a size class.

CASSWDNNQPQHF,TGTGCCAGCAGCTGGGACAACAATCAGCCCCAGCATTTT,.,large,13,TRBV7-2,TRBJ1-5
CASSRWTGLNYGYTF,TGTGCCAGCAGTCGTTGGACAGGACTTAACTATGGCTACACCTTC,TRBD1,large,15,TRBV28,TRBJ1-2
CASTARSTGSEQYF,TGTGCCAGCACCGCGCGATCGACAGGTTCGGAGCAGTACTTC,.,few,14,TRBV12-3/TRBV12-4,TRBJ2-7
CASIIRDRGHDNEQFF,TGTGCCAGCATCATTAGGGACAGGGGACATGACAATGAGCAGTTCTTC,TRBD1,few,16,TRBV27,TRBJ2-1
CATGPRGGQETQYF,TGTGCCACCGGACCCCGTGGGGGCCAAGAGACCCAGTACTTC,.,few,14,TRBV21-1,TRBJ2-5
CASSIQGVETQYF,TGTGCCAGCAGTATACAGGGGGTAGAGACCCAGTACTTC,TRBD1,.,13,TRBV28,TRBJ2-5
CATSRDRGPTNEKLFF,TGTGCCACCAGCAGAGATCGGGGGCCAACTAATGAAAAACTGTTTTTT,.,.,16,TRBV15,TRBJ1-4
CASSAGQNTEAFF,TGTGCCAGCAGCGCGGGACAGAACACTGAAGCTTTCTTT,.,.,13,TRBV9,TRBJ1-1
CATSRFLGTDSPLHF,TGTGCCACCAGCAGGTTCCTGGGGACGGATTCACCCCTCCACTTT,.,medium-sized,15,TRBV15,TRBJ1-6
CASRRGQYF,TGTGCCAGCAGGAGGGGGCAGTACTTC,.,few,9,TRBV28,TRBJ2-7
CSATGLSGNTIYF,TGCAGTGCTACAGGGCTATCTGGAAACACCATATATTTT,.,medium-sized,13,TRBV20-1,TRBJ1-3
CASSPSRTVSSYNEQFF,TGTGCCAGCAGCCCCTCCCGGACTGTGAGCTCCTACAATGAGCAGTTCTTC,.,.,17,TRBV7-6,TRBJ2-1
CASRPGLAGVYEQYF,TGTGCCAGCAGGCCGGGACTAGCGGGGGTCTACGAGCAGTACTTC,TRBD2,medium-sized,15,TRBV6-1,TRBJ2-7
CSASRWGNSYEQYF,TGCAGTGCTAGTAGGTGGGGGAATAGCTACGAGCAGTACTTC,.,medium-sized,14,TRBV20-1,TRBJ2-7